The clone carrying this T cell receptor (beta chain) was seen just once. What it binds is unknown. This sample stems from a study of CD8 T cells in Susac syndrome. RNA totalling roughly 0.45 to 1 ug underwent reverse transcription with random hexamers. Amplification of TCR beta CDR3 by immunoSEQ multiplex PCR spanned 54 Vbeta and 13 Jbeta. TCRdb passed the immunoSEQ multiplex PCR reads through MiXCR, listing each CDR3 protein once. The sample has some 130,000 distinct CDR3 sequences, about 90% seen once. CDR3 length: 16 amino acids. Trimming removed 5 bases from V and 2 bases from J; junction bases left unmatched: 12. CDR1 and CDR2 from the germline V gene are SQVTM and ANQGSEA. Study-wide points: The number of individuals included in the study's TCR sequencing and HLA analysis was acknowledged as relatively small.

The clonotype was recovered from a human donor with multiple sclerosis. The chain links TRBV29-1 to TRBJ2-7; 10 bases match TRBD2. Sequencing input: CD8+ T cells from PBMCs. The CDR3: CSVRGSSGSITYEQYF. The CDR3 region has the DNA TGCAGCGTTAGGGGGTCTAGCGGGAGCATAACCTACGAGCAGTACTTC.